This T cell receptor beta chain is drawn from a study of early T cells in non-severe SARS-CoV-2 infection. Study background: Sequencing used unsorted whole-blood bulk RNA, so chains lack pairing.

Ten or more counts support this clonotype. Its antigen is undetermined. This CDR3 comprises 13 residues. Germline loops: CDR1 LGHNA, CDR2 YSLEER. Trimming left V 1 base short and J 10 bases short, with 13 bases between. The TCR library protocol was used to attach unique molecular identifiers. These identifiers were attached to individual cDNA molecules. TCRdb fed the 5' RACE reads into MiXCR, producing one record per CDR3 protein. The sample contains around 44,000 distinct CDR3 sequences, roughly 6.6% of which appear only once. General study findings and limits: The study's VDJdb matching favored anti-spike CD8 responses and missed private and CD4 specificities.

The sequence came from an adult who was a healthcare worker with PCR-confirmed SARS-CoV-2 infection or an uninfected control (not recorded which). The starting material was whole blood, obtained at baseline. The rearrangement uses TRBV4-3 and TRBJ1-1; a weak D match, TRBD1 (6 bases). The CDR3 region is CASSQVTGLPAFF. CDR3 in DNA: TGCGCCAGCAGCCAAGTAACAGGGTTGCCAGCTTTCTTT.